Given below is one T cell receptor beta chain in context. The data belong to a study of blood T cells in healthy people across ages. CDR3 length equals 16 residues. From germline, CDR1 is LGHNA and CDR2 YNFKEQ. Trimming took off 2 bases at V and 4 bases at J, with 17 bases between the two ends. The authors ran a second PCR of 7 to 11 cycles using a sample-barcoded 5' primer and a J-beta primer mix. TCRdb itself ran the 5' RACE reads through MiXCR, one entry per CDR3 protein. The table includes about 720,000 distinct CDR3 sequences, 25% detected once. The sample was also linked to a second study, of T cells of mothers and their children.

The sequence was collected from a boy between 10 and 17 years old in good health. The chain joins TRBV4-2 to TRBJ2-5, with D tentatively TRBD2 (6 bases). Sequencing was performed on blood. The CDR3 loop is CASSQLRGTGGETQYF. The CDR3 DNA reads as TGTGCCAGCAGCCAACTACGGGGCACCGGGGGAGAGACCCAGTACTTC.